Listed here are 27 T cell receptor beta chains from one sample, sequenced in a study of T cells in localized non-small cell lung cancer. Assay used: immunoSEQ multiplex PCR; TCRdb lists only in-frame clones, some missing. The sample includes 35,000 to 40,000 clones, roughly 92% of them seen just once. Source: peripheral blood, taken before any cancer treatment. The origin of the receptors is a female donor of 60 years or more with stage I lung adenocarcinoma.

The chain uses TRBV28 and TRBJ1-3; unclear D gene. Deletions cut 5 bases from V and 3 bases from J, with 14 bases between. Germline values: CDR1 MDHEN, CDR2 SYDVKM. This CDR3 region has 15 residues. This chain's CDR3 is CASSLQKMNGNTIYF. The CDR3, as DNA: TGTGCCAGCAGTCTGCAGAAAATGAATGGAAACACCATATATTTT.

The gene calls are TRBV25-1 and TRBJ1-1; 7 nucleotides align to TRBD1. CDR3 size: 11 residues. Losses at the gene ends were 3 bases for V and 8 bases for J; bases not matched to a gene: 0. Germline V gene data show CDR1 as MGHDK and CDR2 as SYGVNS. The CDR3 reads CASSDRGEAFF. Written as DNA, the CDR3 is TGTGCCAGCAGTGACAGGGGGGAAGCTTTCTTT.

The chain couples TRBV11-2 to TRBJ2-3, with D tentatively TRBD2 (7 bases). V lost 7 bases, J lost 4 bases, and 21 bases lay in between. CDR1 SGHAT and CDR2 FQNNGV come from the germline V gene. This CDR3 region has 16 residues. CDR3 residues: CASTLHGGQDADTQYF. CDR3 coding DNA: TGTGCCAGCACCCTGCACGGGGGGCAGGACGCAGATACGCAGTATTTT.

The chain combines TRBV6-6 with TRBJ2-7; D is uncertain. Trimming cost V 6 bases and J 0 bases, with 3 bases left between them. The CDR3 is made up of 11 amino acids. In germline, CDR1 is MNHNY, CDR2 SVGAGI (reference sequence). CDR3 in amino acids: CASRHSYEQYF. CDR3 sequence (DNA): TGTGCCAGCAGGCACTCCTACGAGCAGTACTTC.

V is TRBV27 and J is TRBJ1-5; TRBD1 is a possible D gene (5 bases). Germline V gene lookup returns CDR1 MNHEY and CDR2 SMNVEV (reference sequence). The CDR3 is 15 residues long. Trimming cost V 1 base and J 7 bases, with 14 bases left between them. The CDR3 nucleotides read TGTGCCAGCAGTTTATTCGGGGGGGGGTACCAGCCCCAGCATTTT. It encodes CASSLFGGGYQPQHF.

J is TRBJ2-5 and V is TRBV5-4, with TRBD2 matching over 10 bases. Germline values: CDR1 SGHNT, CDR2 YYREEE (reference sequence). There are 18 residues in the CDR3. The trim removed 0 bases at V and 5 bases at J, leaving 13 bases unmatched. The CDR3 coding sequence is TGTGCCAGCAGCTTGGAGGGGCCAGCGGGGGGGCCGGATGAGACCCAGTACTTC. This codes for CASSLEGPAGGPDETQYF.

The genes are TRBV19 and TRBJ2-7; D is unresolved. The V gene lost 2 bases and the J gene lost 2 bases, with 10 bases spanning the gap. CDR1 is LNHDA, CDR2 SQIVND, per germline (reference sequence). This CDR3 comprises 14 residues. CDR3 in amino acids: CASSISRTTYEQYF. In DNA, the CDR3 is TGTGCCAGTAGTATATCGCGGACCACCTACGAGCAGTACTTC.

This clone appeared a single time. The CDR3 DNA follows: TGTGCCAGCCACCGACAGGGAAGTGGCTACACCTTC. This translates into CASHRQGSGYTF. The rearrangement uses TRBV27 and TRBJ1-2; 7 positions agree with TRBD1. The CDR3 has 12 amino acids. V was pared by 8 bases and J by 7 bases, with 7 bases of the junction left unmatched. Germline V CDR1 and CDR2: MNHEY, SMNVEV (reference sequence).

The V gene is TRBV5-4, the J gene TRBJ1-1; D is ambiguous. The V and J ends lost 3 bases and 2 bases respectively, with 5 bases between them. The CDR3 consists of 12 residues. Germline CDR1 is SGHNT and CDR2 is YYREEE (reference sequence). DNA for the CDR3: TGTGCCAGCAGCTCGAGCAACACTGAAGCTTTCTTT. This translates into CASSSSNTEAFF.

This sequence joins TRBV4-1 and TRBJ1-2; no clear D gene. This CDR3 is 13 amino acids long. Deletions cut 4 bases from V and 2 bases from J, with 8 bases between. Germline CDR1 MGHRA, CDR2 YSYEKL. The DNA of the CDR3 is TGCGCCAGCAGCCGGGCGGGGAACTATGGCTACACCTTC. Translation: CASSRAGNYGYTF.

The V gene is TRBV7-9, the J gene TRBJ2-3; 8 bases align to TRBD2. V lost 7 bases, J lost 2 bases, and 8 bases stayed unmatched. Germline V gene lookup returns CDR1 SEHNR and CDR2 FQNEAQ (reference sequence). The CDR3 length is 15 residues. The CDR3 region has the DNA TGTGCCAGCACCCCCAACGGGGGGGCCACAGATACGCAGTATTTT. As protein: CASTPNGGATDTQYF. Full variable domain (outside the CDR3, taken from reference TRBV7-9 and TRBJ2-3): DTGVSQNPRHKITKRGQNVTFRCDPISEHNRLYWYRQTLGQGPEFLTYFQNEAQLEKSRLLSDRFSAERPKGSFSTLEIQRTEQGDSAMYLCASTPNGGATDTQYFGPGTRLTVL.

The chain links TRBV6-5 to TRBJ2-7; 7 bases fit TRBD1. V dropped 5 bases and J dropped 6; count of bases not matched to a gene: 10. CDR1 and CDR2 from the germline V gene are MNHEY and SVGAGI. CDR3 length: 14 residues. CDR3 nucleotides: TGTGCCAGCAGTACAAACAGGGGTTGGGGCGAGCAGTACTTC. Its protein product is CASSTNRGWGEQYF.

The chain combines TRBV7-2 with TRBJ2-7; 10 bases fit TRBD1. V shed 1 base, J shed 4 bases, and the junction held 10 bases outside the gene matches. Germline-derived CDR1 and CDR2 are SGHTA and FQGNSA. The CDR3 extends over 17 amino acids. The CDR3 region is CASSLGRDRGNKYEQYF. Written as DNA, the CDR3 is TGTGCCAGCAGCTTAGGGCGGGACAGGGGTAACAAATACGAGCAGTACTTC.

In its sample, this clone was seen once. CDR3: CAALLAGGPMAKNIQYF. CDR3 sequence (DNA): TGCGCCGCCCTCCTAGCGGGGGGGCCTATGGCCAAAAACATTCAGTACTTC. The genes are TRBV10-1 and TRBJ2-4; 12 bases map to TRBD2. CDR1 is WNHNN and CDR2 is SYGVQD in the germline V gene (reference sequence). J gave up 1 base and V 11 bases, and 12 bases lay outside the gene matches. The CDR3 is 17 amino acids.

The genes are TRBV2 and TRBJ2-1, with 9 bases fitting TRBD2. CDR1 and CDR2 from the germline V gene are SNHLY and FYNNEI. This CDR3 is 13 amino acids long. V was clipped by 8 bases and J by 8 bases; unmatched bases: 7. The CDR3 here is CASSRGGWDEQFF. CDR3 DNA sequence: TGTGCCAGCTCGCGGGGGGGCTGGGATGAGCAGTTCTTC.

The V gene is TRBV2, the J gene TRBJ1-2; tentatively, D is TRBD1 (5 bases). Germline-derived CDR1 and CDR2 are SNHLY and FYNNEI. Deletions cut 4 bases from V and 7 bases from J, with 7 bases between. This CDR3 comprises 11 residues. For the CDR3, the DNA is TGTGCCAGCAGTGCCGGGGCTGGCTACACCTTC. Its protein product is CASSAGAGYTF. Based on the CDR3 plus reference TRBV2 and TRBJ1-2, the full variable domain is EPEVTQTPSHQVTQMGQEVILRCVPISNHLYFYWYRQILGQKVEFLVSFYNNEISEKSEIFDDQFSVERPDGSNFTLKIRSTKLEDSAMYFCASSAGAGYTFGSGTRLTVV.

This clone was counted a single time. This chain joins TRBV6-5 and TRBJ1-5, with TRBD1 matching over 7 bases. The CDR3 contains 13 residues. V trimming: 9 bases; J trimming: 6 bases; junction bases outside the gene matches: 8. Per the germline V gene, CDR1 is MNHEY and CDR2 is SVGAGI. This CDR3 is CASWAGGFQPQHF. DNA for the CDR3: TGTGCCAGTTGGGCAGGGGGTTTTCAGCCCCAGCATTTT.

The chain links TRBV11-3 to TRBJ1-2; 7 nucleotides agree with TRBD1. Germline V lookup: CDR1 SGHNT, CDR2 YENEEA. This CDR3 comprises 16 residues. After removal of 6 bases from V and 1 base from J, the junction contained 11 bases not matched to a gene. This CDR3 is CASRPSWDSLNYGYTF. Here the CDR3 DNA reads TGTGCCAGCAGACCCTCGTGGGACAGCCTTAACTATGGCTACACCTTC.

The rearrangement links TRBV7-2 to TRBJ1-1; D is unresolved. This CDR3 region has 14 residues. V was pared by 5 bases and J by 4 bases, with 14 bases between. Looked up from germline, CDR1 is SGHTA and CDR2 is FQGNSA. DNA for the CDR3: TGTGCCAGCAGCCCCCGGCGGGGTGGCACTGAAGCTTTCTTT. It codes for CASSPRRGGTEAFF.

The chain couples TRBV2 to TRBJ1-1; 12 bases are a match to TRBD1. The CDR3 runs to 12 residues. Germline V gives CDR1 SNHLY, CDR2 FYNNEI. The J segment lost 11 bases and the V segment lost 8 bases, leaving 6 bases of the junction unmatched. This chain's CDR3 is CASGGDRGLAFF. The CDR3 nucleotides are TGTGCCAGCGGGGGGGACAGGGGGCTTGCTTTCTTT.

This clone has a single count. The DNA for the CDR3 is TGCGCCAGCAGCGTAGACAGGGCTTCGGATACGCAGTATTTT. Translating gives CASSVDRASDTQYF. The chain uses TRBV5-1 and TRBJ2-3; 7 nucleotides match TRBD1. The ends lost 4 bases at V and 6 bases at J; junction bases unmatched: 8. The CDR3 totals 14 residues. CDR1 SGHRS and CDR2 YFSETQ come from the germline V gene.

A single count supports this clone. The chain combines TRBV2 with TRBJ2-2; D uncertain. V was cut by 6 bases and J by 1 base, with 12 bases left in between. The CDR3 extends over 15 amino acids. Germline loops: CDR1 SNHLY, CDR2 FYNNEI. The CDR3 sequence: CASRGVDKNTGELFF. The CDR3 nucleotides read TGTGCCAGCAGAGGCGTAGATAAGAACACCGGGGAGCTGTTTTTT.

The chain has TRBV7-9 and TRBJ1-2, with D hard to call. Trimming pared 6 bases from V and 4 bases from J, leaving 15 bases between. Germline CDR1 is SEHNR and CDR2 is FQNEAQ (reference sequence). The CDR3 contains 14 residues. CDR3 loop: CASRISTDRYGYTF. Written as DNA, the CDR3 is TGTGCCAGCAGGATTTCGACCGACCGCTATGGCTACACCTTC.

This sequence joins TRBV6-6 and TRBJ1-4, with 7 bases aligning to TRBD1. This CDR3 spans 15 amino acids. J lost 6 bases, V lost 4 bases, and 8 bases had no gene match. Looked up from germline, CDR1 is MNHNY and CDR2 is SVGAGI (reference sequence). The CDR3: CASSSTHRGDEKLFF. In DNA form, the CDR3 reads TGTGCCAGCAGTTCCACCCACAGGGGAGATGAAAAACTGTTTTTT.

The V and J genes are TRBV18 and TRBJ2-7; D is possibly TRBD2 (5 bases). The V end was cut by 3 bases, the J end by 3 bases, with 18 bases between. From germline, CDR1 is KGHSH and CDR2 LQKENI. CDR3 length: 16 amino acids. The CDR3 region has the DNA TGTGCCAGCTCACCCCGGACTCGAGGGCTAAACTACGAGCAGTACGTC. It encodes CASSPRTRGLNYEQYV.

V and J are TRBV5-5 and TRBJ1-1; a weak D match, TRBD1 (6 bases). CDR1 is SGHKS and CDR2 is YYEKEE in the germline V gene (reference sequence). This CDR3 is built from 14 residues. Trimming shortened V by 3 bases and J by 6 bases, and 15 bases separated the two germline ends. CDR3: CASSSVFRGAEAFF. The CDR3 DNA is TGTGCCAGCAGCTCCGTTTTCAGGGGCGCTGAAGCTTTCTTT.

This clone has only one observation. The chain links TRBV28 to TRBJ1-1, with D possibly matching TRBD1 (5 bases). The CDR3 loop spans 12 amino acids. Germline V CDR1 and CDR2: MDHEN, SYDVKM. V was trimmed by 1 base and J by 9 bases, leaving 9 bases between them. The CDR3 nucleotides are TGTGCCAGCAGTTTATCGACAGTAAAAGCTTTCTTT. As protein: CASSLSTVKAFF.